This T cell receptor beta chain appears in the sequencing data of a study of cytomegalovirus exposure and HLA in healthy donors. Germline V gene lookup returns CDR1 SGHNT and CDR2 YYREEE (reference sequence). The CDR3 extends over 16 amino acids. Use of 60 Vbeta and 13 Jbeta primers characterized the PCR. Produced via immunoSEQ multiplex PCR; TCRdb's table is partial and in-frame only. The repertoire consists of fewer than 200,000 clones, with 80% occurring once and the leading ten covering roughly 0.65%. A remark on this clone: One end of the junction is discordant with germline, which a read error may explain.

This chain uses TRBV5-4 with TRBJ2-5; weak D call: TRBD1 (6 bases). Sequenced sample: PBMCs. The source is a boy aged 10-17 years in good health and CMV-seronegative. The CDR3 region is CAGSLGDIDRMETQYF. The DNA of the CDR3 is TGTGCCGGCAGCTTGGGGGACATTGATCGAATGGAGACCCAGTACTTC.